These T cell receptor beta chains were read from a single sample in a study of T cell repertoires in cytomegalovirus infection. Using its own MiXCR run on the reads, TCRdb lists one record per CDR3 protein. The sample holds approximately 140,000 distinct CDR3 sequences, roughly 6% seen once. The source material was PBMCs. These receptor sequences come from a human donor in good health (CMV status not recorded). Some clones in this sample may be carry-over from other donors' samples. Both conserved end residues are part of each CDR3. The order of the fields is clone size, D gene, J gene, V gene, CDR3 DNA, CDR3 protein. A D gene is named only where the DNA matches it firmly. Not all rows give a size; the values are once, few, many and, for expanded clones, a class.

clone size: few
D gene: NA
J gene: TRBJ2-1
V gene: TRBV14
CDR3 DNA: TGTGCCAGCAGTCCTGACAGGTCTCGCAATGAGCAGTTCTTC
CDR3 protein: CASSPDRSRNEQFF

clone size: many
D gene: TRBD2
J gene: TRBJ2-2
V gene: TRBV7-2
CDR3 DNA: TGTGCCAGCAGCTTAAAGCGGGATACCGGGGAGCTGTTTTTT
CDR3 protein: CASSLKRDTGELFF

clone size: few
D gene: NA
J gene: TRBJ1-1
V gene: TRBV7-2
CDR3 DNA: TGTGCCAGCAGCTTACTTTCTGGGGGGATGAACACTGAAGCTTTCTTT
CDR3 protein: CASSLLSGGMNTEAFF

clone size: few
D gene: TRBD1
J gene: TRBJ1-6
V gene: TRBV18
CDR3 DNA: TGTGCCAGCTCACCTGGGACAGGAGAGTATTCACCCCTCCACTTT
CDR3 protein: CASSPGTGEYSPLHF

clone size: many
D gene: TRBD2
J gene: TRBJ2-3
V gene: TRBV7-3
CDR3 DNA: TGTGCCAGCAGCTTAAATGGGGGCGGGGGGCCTACGCAGTATTTT
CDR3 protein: CASSLNGGGGPTQYF

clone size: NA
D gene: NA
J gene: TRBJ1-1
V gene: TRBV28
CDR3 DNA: TGTGCCAGCAGTTTACCATCGAGGGATGAAGCTTTCTTT
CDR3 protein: CASSLPSRDEAFF

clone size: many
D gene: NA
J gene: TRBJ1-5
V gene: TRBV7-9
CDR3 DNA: TGTGCCAGCAGCTTAGTGGGTTACGGCGACTCTCGAGGACCCCAGCATTTT
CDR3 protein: CASSLVGYGDSRGPQHF

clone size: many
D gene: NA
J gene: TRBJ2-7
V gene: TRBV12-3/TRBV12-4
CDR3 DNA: TGTGCCAGCAGTTTTGAACAGGGGGGGAGCGAGCAGTACTTC
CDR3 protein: CASSFEQGGSEQYF

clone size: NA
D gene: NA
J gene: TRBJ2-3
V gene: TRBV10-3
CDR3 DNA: TGTGCCATCAGGGAGACTAGCAGGGGAGAAACAGATACGCAGTATTTT
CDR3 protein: CAIRETSRGETDTQYF

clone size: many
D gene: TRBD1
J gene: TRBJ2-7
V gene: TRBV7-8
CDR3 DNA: TGTGCCAGCAGCTTAAACGATCCGGGACAGGGACCTTACGAGCAGTACTTC
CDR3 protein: CASSLNDPGQGPYEQYF

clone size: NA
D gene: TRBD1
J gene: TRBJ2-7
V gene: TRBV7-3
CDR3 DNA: TGTGCCGGGTCTGGGACAGCCTACGAGCAGTACTTC
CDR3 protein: CAGSGTAYEQYF

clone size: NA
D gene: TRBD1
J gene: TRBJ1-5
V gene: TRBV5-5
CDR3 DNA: TGTGCCAGCAGCTTCGGGACAGGTTACCCCCAGCCCCAGCATTTT
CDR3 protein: CASSFGTGYPQPQHF

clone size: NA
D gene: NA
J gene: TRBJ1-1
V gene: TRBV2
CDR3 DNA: TGTGCCAGCAGTGTGAGACAAGTAATGACTGAAGCTTTCTTT
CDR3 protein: CASSVRQVMTEAFF

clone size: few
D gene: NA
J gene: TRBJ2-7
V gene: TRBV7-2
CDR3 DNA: TGTGCCAGCAGTTCGAGGGACGGCTACGAGCAGTACTTC
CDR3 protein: CASSSRDGYEQYF

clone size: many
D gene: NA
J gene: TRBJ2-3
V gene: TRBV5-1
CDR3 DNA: TGCGCCAGCAGCCTTTTCAGAGAGGATACGCAGTATTTT
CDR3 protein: CASSLFREDTQYF

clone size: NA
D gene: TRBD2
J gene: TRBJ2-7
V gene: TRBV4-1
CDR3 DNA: TGCGCCAGCAGCCAAGGAAGCGGGGTCACCTACGAGCAGTACTTC
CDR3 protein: CASSQGSGVTYEQYF

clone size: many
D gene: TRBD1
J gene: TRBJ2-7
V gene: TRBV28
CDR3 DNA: TGTGCCAGCAGTTTATGGACAGGGGGGCACGAGCAGTACTTC
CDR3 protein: CASSLWTGGHEQYF

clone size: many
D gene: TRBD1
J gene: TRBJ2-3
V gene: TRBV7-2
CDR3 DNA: TGTGCCAGCAGCTTCTCTTTTCCGGGACAGGGAGGAGATACGCAGTATTTT
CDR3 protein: CASSFSFPGQGGDTQYF

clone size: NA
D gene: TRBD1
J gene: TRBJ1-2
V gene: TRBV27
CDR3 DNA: TGTGCCAGCAGTTCCGGGACAGGGGGAGACTATGGCTACACCTTC
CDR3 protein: CASSSGTGGDYGYTF

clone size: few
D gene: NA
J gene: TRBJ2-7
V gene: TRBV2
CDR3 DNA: TGTGCCAGCGACGCCCGGCTGGGAGAGCAGTACTTC
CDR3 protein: CASDARLGEQYF

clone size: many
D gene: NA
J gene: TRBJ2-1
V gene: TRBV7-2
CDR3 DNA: TGTGCCAGCAGAGTTAGGTGGGGGGAGGACAATGAGCAGTTCTTC
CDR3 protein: CASRVRWGEDNEQFF

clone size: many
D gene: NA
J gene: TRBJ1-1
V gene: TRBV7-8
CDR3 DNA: TGTGCCAGCAGCTTAGAGGTCGTAAGAGGGACTGAAGCTTTCTTT
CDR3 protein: CASSLEVVRGTEAFF

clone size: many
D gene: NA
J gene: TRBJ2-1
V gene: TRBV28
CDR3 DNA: TGTGCCAGCAGTTTACCGCTGACAGGTGAGCAGTTCTTC
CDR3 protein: CASSLPLTGEQFF

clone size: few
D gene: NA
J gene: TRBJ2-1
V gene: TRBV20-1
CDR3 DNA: TGCAGGTCGTTTAAACCTCAGGGGCCCAATGAGCAGTTCTTC
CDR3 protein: CRSFKPQGPNEQFF

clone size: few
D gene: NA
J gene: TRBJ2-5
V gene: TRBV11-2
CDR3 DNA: TGTGCCAGCAGCTCGTACGGAGTTGGGGACAAGGACTTC
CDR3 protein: CASSSYGVGDKDF

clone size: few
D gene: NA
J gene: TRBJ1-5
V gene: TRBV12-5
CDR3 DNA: TGTGCTAGTGGTTTGAGTGACTTTAGCAATCAGCCCCAGCATTTT
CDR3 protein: CASGLSDFSNQPQHF

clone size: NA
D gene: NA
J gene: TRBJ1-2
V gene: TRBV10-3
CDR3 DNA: TGTGCCACCACCGGGGGGTCATCTAACTATGGCTACACCTTC
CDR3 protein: CATTGGSSNYGYTF

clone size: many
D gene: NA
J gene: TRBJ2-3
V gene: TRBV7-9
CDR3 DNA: TGTGCCAGCAGCTTAGGAGTAGGGACTGCCACAGATACGCAGTATTTT
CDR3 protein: CASSLGVGTATDTQYF

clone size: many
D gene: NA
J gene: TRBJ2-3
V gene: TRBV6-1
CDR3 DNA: TGTGCCAGCAGTGATACGCACTCTAGCACAGATACGCAGTATTTT
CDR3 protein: CASSDTHSSTDTQYF

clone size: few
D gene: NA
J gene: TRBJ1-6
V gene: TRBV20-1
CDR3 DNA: TGCAGTGCTACGGTTGGGGCCTATAATTCACCCCTCCACTTT
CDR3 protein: CSATVGAYNSPLHF

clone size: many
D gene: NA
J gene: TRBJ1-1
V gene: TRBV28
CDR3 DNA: TGTGCCAGCATGGTGGGGGGCTACACTGAAGCTTTCTTT
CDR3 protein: CASMVGGYTEAFF

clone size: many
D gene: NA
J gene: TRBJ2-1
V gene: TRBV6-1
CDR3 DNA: TGTGCCAGCAGTGAACTGAGGAGCTCCTACAATGAGCAGTTCTTC
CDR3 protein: CASSELRSSYNEQFF

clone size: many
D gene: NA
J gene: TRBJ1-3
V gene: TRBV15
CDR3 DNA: TGTGCCACCAGCAAACGAGCTGGCTCTGGAAACACCATATATTTT
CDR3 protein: CATSKRAGSGNTIYF

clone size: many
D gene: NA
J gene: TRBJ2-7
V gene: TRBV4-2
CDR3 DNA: TGTGCCAGCAGCCACCCCGGGAGCAGGGAGCAGTACTTC
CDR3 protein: CASSHPGSREQYF

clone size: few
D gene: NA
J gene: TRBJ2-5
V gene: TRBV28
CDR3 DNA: TGTGCCAGCAGTTTACTCCGGATGTTTGGAGAGACCCAGTACTTC
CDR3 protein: CASSLLRMFGETQYF

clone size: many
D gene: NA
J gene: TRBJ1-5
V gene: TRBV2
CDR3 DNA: TGTGCCAGCAACGTGGCAGGGAGTCAGCCCCAGCATTTT
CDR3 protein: CASNVAGSQPQHF

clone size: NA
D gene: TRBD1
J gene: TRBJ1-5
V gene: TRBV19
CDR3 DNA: TGTGCCAGTACCGACGGACAGGGAATATATAGCAATCAGCCCCAGCATTTT
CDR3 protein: CASTDGQGIYSNQPQHF

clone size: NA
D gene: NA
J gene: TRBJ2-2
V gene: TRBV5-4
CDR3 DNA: TGTACCAGCAGCTGGTGGGGGACCGGGGAGCTGTTTTTT
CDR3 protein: CTSSWWGTGELFF

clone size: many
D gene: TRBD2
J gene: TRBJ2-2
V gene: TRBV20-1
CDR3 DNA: TGCAGTGCCATGACTAGCGGCAACACCGGGGAGCTGTTTTTT
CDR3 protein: CSAMTSGNTGELFF

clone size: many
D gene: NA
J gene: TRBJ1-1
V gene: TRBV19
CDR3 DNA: TGTGCCAGTAGTATAGAAGGGGGCACTGAAGCTTTCTTT
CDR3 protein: CASSIEGGTEAFF

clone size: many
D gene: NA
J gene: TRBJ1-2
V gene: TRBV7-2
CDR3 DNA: TGTGCCAGCAGCCCCCGGGGTCGACAGATTAACTATGGCTACACCTTC
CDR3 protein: CASSPRGRQINYGYTF

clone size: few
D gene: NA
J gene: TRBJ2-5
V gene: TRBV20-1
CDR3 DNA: TGCAGTGCGGAGTATCAAGAAACCCAGTACTTC
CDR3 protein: CSAEYQETQYF

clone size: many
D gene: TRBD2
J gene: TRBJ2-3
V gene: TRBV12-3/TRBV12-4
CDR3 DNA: TGTGCCAGCAGTCTTTATAGCGGGTCTAGCACAGATACGCAGTATTTT
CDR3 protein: CASSLYSGSSTDTQYF

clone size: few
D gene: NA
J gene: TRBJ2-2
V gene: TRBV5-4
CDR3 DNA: TGTGCCAGCAGCTTGGCCGCATCAGCGACCGGGGAGCTGTTTTTT
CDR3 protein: CASSLAASATGELFF

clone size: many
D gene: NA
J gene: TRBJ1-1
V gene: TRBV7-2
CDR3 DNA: TGTGCCAGCAGCACCTACGGGGGGTCGAACACTGAAGCTTTCTTT
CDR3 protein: CASSTYGGSNTEAFF

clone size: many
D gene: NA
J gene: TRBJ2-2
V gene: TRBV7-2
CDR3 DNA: TGTGCCAGCAGTCGACATTACACCGGGGAGCTGTTTTTT
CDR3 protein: CASSRHYTGELFF

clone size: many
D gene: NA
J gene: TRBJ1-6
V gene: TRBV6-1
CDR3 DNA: TGTGCCAGCAGTGATCAAGGGTTCACGGGGTCACCCCTCCACTTT
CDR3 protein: CASSDQGFTGSPLHF

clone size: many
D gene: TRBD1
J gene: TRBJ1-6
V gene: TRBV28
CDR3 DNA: TGTGCCACATCTCCGGGACAGGGGGCGTCGGCACCCCTCCACTTT
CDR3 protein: CATSPGQGASAPLHF